The source of this T cell receptor (beta chain) is a study of regulatory T cells in long-lasting Graves disease. The study's findings and limits: Those with persistent Graves' had less TCR diversity than newly diagnosed patients.

Time point reported: newly diagnosed GD, antithyroid drugs for less than 3 months. Scientists built the TCR library using RNA that was extracted from PBMCs. This clonotype was observed a few times. Its antigen is unknown. With iRepertoire HTBI primers and Arm-PCR of CDR3 regions, TCR beta libraries were built. TCRdb independently ran MiXCR on the multiplex PCR reads; one entry per CDR3 protein. The table has about 470,000 distinct CDR3 sequences, 15% seen once; the top ten hold about a sixth. The V gene lost 1 base and the J gene lost 2 bases, with 10 bases spanning the gap. Germline V gives CDR1 SGHRS, CDR2 YFSETQ. The CDR3 has 15 residues. These data were also reused for a study on T cells in Graves' hyperthyroidism and ophthalmopathy. That source adds: Blood held most thyroid clonotypes expanded above 0.001 frequency.

This TCR was recovered from a woman in her 30s with Graves disease. Sequencing used peripheral blood mononuclear cells (PBMCs), obtained at new diagnosis, from a patient treated with antithyroid drugs. J is TRBJ2-1 and V is TRBV5-1; maybe TRBD1 (5 bases). The CDR3 DNA reads as TGCGCCAGCAGCTTGATCCCGGACACCTACAATGAGCAGTTCTTC. Residues: CASSLIPDTYNEQFF. The full variable domain, with the rest looked up from reference TRBV5-1 and TRBJ2-1, is KAGVTQTPRYLIKTRGQQVTLSCSPISGHRSVSWYQQTPGQGLQFLFEYFSETQRNKGNFPGRFSGRQFSNSRSEMNVSTLELGDSALYLCASSLIPDTYNEQFFGPGTRLTVL.